This section outlines one TCR beta chain sequence together with its context. This sample was included in a study of cytomegalovirus exposure and HLA in healthy donors. Generated by immunoSEQ multiplex PCR, the TCRdb table keeps only in-frame clones and is missing some. The table lists some 110,000 clones, more than 70% of them singletons. The V and J ends lost 3 bases and 0 bases respectively, with 12 bases between them. Germline values: CDR1 GTSNPN, CDR2 SVGIG (reference sequence). This CDR3 is 14 amino acids long. The rearrangement joins TRBV30 to TRBJ2-7; TRBD2 is a possible D gene (5 bases). The sample was PBMCs. This TCR derives from a man aged 18 to 30 in good health and CMV-seronegative. CDR3 DNA: TGTGCCTGGAGGGCAGCGGTAAGCTCCTACGAGCAGTACTTC. This encodes CAWRAAVSSYEQYF.